The TCR beta chain described here comes from a study of T cell changes during pregnancy in multiple sclerosis. Assay used: immunoSEQ multiplex PCR; TCRdb lists only in-frame clones, some missing. The data show approximately 43,000 clones, 84% seen once. CDR3 length: 16 amino acids. Per the germline V gene, CDR1 is SGHRS and CDR2 is YFSETQ. Trimming cost V 4 bases and J 5 bases; bases outside gene matches: 11. V usage is TRBV5-1 and J usage is TRBJ1-2; 10 bases are a match to TRBD1. This TCR derives from a female donor with multiple sclerosis, enrolled in a pregnancy study. The sequences come from CD4+ T cells from peripheral blood mononuclear cells, collected before pregnancy. The chain's CDR3 is CASSGPGTGEWYGYTF. The CDR3 bases are TGCGCCAGCAGCGGGCCCGGGACAGGGGAATGGTATGGCTACACCTTC.